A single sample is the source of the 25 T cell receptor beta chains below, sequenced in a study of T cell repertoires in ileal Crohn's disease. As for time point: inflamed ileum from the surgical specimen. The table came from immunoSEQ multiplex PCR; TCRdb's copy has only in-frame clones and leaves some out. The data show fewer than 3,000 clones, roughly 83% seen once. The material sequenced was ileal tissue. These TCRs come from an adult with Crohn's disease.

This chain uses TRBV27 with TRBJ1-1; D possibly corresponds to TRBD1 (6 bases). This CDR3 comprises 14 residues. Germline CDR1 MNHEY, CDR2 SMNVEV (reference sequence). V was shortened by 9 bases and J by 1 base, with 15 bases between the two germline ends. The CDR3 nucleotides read TGTGCCAGTTATCGCCGAGGGGGGAACACTGAAGCTTTCTTT. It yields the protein CASYRRGGNTEAFF.

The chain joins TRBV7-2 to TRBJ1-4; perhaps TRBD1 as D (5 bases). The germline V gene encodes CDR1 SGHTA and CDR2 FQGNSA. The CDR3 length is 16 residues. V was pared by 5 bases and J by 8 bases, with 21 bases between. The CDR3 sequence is CASSLSGNGAGEKLFF. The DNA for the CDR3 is TGTGCCAGCAGCCTTAGCGGGAATGGGGCGGGGGAAAAACTGTTTTTT.

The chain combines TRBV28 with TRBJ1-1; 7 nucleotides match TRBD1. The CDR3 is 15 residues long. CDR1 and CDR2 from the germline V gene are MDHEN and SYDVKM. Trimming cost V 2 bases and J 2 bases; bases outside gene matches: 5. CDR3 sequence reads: CASSLPGTDNTEAFF. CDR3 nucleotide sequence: TGTGCCAGCAGTTTACCCGGGACAGATAACACTGAAGCTTTCTTT. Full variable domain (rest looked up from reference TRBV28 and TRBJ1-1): DVKVTQSSRYLVKRTGEKVFLECVQDMDHENMFWYRQDPGLGLRLIYFSYDVKMKEKGDIPEGYSVSREKKERFSLILESASTNQTSMYLCASSLPGTDNTEAFFGQGTRLTVV.

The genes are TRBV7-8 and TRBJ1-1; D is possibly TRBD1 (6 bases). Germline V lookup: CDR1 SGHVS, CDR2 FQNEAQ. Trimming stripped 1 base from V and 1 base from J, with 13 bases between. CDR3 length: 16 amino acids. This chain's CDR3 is CASSLVPQGRNTEAFF. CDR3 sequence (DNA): TGTGCCAGCAGCTTAGTGCCACAGGGTAGGAACACTGAAGCTTTCTTT.

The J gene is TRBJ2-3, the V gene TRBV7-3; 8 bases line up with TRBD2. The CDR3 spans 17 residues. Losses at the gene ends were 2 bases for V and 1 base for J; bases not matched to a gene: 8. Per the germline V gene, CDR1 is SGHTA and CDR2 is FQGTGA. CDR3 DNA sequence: TGTGCCAGCAGCTTATACGAGGCGGGAGGACGCACAGATACGCAGTATTTT. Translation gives CASSLYEAGGRTDTQYF.

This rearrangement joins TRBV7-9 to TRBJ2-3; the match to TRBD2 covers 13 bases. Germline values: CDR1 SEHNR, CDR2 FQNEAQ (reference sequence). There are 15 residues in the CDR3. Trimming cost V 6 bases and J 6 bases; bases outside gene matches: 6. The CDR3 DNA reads TGTGCCAGCAGATGGACTAGCGGGAGTTACGATACGCAGTATTTT. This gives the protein CASRWTSGSYDTQYF.

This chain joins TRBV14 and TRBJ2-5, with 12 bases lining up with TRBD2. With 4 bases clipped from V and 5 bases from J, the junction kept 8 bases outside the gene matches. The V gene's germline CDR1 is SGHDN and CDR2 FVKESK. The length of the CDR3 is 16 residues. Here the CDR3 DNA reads TGTGCCAGCAGCCCGCCGGCTAGCGGGAGGGAGGAGACCCAGTACTTC. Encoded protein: CASSPPASGREETQYF.

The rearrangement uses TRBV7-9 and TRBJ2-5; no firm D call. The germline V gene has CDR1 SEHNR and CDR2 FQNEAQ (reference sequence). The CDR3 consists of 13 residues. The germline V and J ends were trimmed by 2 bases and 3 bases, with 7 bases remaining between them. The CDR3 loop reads CASSLPSKETQYF. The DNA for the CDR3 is TGTGCCAGCAGCTTACCCTCTAAAGAGACCCAGTACTTC.

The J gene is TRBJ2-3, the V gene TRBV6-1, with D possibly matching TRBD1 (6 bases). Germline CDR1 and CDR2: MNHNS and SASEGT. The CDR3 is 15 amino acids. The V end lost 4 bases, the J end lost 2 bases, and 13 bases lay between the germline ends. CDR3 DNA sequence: TGTGCCAGCAGTGGTTTTCAGGGGCCCACAGATACGCAGTATTTT. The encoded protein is CASSGFQGPTDTQYF.

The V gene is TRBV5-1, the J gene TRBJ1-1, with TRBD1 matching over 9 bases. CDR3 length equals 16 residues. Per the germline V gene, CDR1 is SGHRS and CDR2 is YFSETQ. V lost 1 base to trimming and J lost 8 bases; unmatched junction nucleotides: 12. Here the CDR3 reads CASSLSPGQGGGEAFF. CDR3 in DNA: TGCGCCAGCAGCTTGTCTCCGGGACAGGGAGGTGGGGAAGCTTTCTTT.

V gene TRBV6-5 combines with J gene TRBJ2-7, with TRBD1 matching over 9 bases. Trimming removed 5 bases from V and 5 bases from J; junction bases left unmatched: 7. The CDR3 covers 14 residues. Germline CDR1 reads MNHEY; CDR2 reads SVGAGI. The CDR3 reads CASSPGQGLNEQYF. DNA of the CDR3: TGTGCCAGCAGTCCCGGACAGGGGTTAAACGAGCAGTACTTC.

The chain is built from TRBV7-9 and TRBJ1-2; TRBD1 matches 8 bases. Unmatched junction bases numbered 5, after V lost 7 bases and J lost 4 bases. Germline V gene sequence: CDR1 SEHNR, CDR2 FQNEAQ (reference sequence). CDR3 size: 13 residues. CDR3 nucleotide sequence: TGTGCCAGCATCAAAGGACAGGGCTATGGCTACACCTTC. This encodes CASIKGQGYGYTF. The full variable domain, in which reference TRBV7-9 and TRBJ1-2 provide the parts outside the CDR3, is DTGVSQNPRHKITKRGQNVTFRCDPISEHNRLYWYRQTLGQGPEFLTYFQNEAQLEKSRLLSDRFSAERPKGSFSTLEIQRTEQGDSAMYLCASIKGQGYGYTFGSGTRLTVV.

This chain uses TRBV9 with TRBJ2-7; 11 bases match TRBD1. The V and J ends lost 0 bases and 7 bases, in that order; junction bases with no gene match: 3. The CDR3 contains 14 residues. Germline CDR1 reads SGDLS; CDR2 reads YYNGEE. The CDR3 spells CASSVEGQGEEQYF. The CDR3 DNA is TGTGCCAGCAGCGTAGAGGGACAGGGGGAAGAGCAGTACTTC.

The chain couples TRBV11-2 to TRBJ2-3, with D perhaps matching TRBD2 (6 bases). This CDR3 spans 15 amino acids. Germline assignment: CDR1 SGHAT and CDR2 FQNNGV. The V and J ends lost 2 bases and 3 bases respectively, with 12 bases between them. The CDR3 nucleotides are TGTGCCAGCAGCTTACGGGGGAGAGGGACAGATACGCAGTATTTT. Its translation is CASSLRGRGTDTQYF.

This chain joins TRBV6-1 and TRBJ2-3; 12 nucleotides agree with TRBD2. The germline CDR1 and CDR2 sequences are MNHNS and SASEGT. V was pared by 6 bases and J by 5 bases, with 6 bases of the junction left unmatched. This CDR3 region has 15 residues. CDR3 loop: CASSRLAGDVDTQYF. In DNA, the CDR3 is TGTGCCAGCAGCCGACTAGCGGGAGATGTAGATACGCAGTATTTT.

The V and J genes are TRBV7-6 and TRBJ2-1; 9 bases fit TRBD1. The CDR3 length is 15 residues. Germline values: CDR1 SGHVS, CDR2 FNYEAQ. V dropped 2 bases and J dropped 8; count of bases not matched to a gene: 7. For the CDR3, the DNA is TGTGCCAGCAGCTTATCCCCGACAGGGGGTGATGAGCAGTTCTTC. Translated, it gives CASSLSPTGGDEQFF. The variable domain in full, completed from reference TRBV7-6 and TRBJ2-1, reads GAGVSQSPRYKVTKRGQDVALRCDPISGHVSLYWYRQALGQGPEFLTYFNYEAQQDKSGLPNDRFSAERPEGSISTLTIQRTEQRDSAMYRCASSLSPTGGDEQFFGPGTRLTVL.

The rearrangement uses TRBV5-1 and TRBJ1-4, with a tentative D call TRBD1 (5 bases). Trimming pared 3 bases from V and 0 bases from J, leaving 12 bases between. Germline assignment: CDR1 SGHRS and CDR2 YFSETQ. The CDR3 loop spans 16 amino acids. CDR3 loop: CASSWGSQSTNEKLFF. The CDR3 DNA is TGCGCCAGCAGCTGGGGGAGCCAGTCAACTAATGAAAAACTGTTTTTT.

The CDR3 bases are TGTGCCAGCAGCTTAGAGGGTAGCGGGAGGTCGTACGAGCAGTACTTC. It translates to CASSLEGSGRSYEQYF. The V gene is TRBV11-2, the J gene TRBJ2-7; the match to TRBD2 covers 10 bases. The ends lost 0 bases at V and 4 bases at J; junction bases unmatched: 6. The CDR3 contains 16 residues. Germline loops: CDR1 SGHAT, CDR2 FQNNGV.

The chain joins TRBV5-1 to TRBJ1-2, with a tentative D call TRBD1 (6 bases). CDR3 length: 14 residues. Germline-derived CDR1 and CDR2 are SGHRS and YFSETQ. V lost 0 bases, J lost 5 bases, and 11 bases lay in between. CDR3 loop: CASSLGTDFYGYTF. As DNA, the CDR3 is TGCGCCAGCAGCTTGGGGACAGACTTTTATGGCTACACCTTC.

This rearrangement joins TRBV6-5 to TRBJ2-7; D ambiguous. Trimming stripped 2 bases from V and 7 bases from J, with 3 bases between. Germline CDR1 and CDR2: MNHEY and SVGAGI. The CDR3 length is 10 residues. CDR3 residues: CASSYPEQYF. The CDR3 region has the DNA TGTGCCAGCAGTTACCCAGAGCAGTACTTC.

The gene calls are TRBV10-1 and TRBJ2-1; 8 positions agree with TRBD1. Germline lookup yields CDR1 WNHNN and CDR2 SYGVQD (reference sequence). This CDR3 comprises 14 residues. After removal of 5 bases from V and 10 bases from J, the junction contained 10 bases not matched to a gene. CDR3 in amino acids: CASSSRTGPGEQFF. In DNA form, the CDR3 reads TGCGCCAGCAGTTCAAGGACAGGGCCTGGCGAGCAGTTCTTC.

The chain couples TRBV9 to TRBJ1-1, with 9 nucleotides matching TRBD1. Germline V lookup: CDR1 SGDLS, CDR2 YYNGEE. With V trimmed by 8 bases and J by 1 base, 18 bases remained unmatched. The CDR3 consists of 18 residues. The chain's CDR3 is CARLQGDRETIRNTEAFF. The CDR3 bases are TGTGCCAGGCTGCAGGGGGACAGGGAGACTATAAGGAACACTGAAGCTTTCTTT.

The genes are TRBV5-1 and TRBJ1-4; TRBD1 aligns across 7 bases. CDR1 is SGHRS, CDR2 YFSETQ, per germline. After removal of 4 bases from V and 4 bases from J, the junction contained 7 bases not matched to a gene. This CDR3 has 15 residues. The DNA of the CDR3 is TGCGCCAGCAGCGAACAGGGGAGGAGTAATGAAAAACTGTTTTTT. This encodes CASSEQGRSNEKLFF.

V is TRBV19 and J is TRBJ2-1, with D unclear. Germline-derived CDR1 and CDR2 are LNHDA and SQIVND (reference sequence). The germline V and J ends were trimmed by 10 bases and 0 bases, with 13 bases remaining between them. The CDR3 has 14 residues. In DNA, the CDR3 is TGTGCCACCATAAAAGGGCCCTCCTACAATGAGCAGTTCTTC. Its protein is CATIKGPSYNEQFF. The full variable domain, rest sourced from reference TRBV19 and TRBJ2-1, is DGGITQSPKYLFRKEGQNVTLSCEQNLNHDAMYWYRQDPGQGLRLIYYSQIVNDFQKGDIAEGYSVSREKKESFPLTVTSAQKNPTAFYLCATIKGPSYNEQFFGPGTRLTVL.

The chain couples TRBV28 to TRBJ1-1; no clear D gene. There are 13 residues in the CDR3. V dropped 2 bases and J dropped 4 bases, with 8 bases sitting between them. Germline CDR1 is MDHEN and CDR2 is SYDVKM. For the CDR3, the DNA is TGTGCCAGCAGTTTACGGGCAGCCACTGAAGCTTTCTTT. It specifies CASSLRAATEAFF.